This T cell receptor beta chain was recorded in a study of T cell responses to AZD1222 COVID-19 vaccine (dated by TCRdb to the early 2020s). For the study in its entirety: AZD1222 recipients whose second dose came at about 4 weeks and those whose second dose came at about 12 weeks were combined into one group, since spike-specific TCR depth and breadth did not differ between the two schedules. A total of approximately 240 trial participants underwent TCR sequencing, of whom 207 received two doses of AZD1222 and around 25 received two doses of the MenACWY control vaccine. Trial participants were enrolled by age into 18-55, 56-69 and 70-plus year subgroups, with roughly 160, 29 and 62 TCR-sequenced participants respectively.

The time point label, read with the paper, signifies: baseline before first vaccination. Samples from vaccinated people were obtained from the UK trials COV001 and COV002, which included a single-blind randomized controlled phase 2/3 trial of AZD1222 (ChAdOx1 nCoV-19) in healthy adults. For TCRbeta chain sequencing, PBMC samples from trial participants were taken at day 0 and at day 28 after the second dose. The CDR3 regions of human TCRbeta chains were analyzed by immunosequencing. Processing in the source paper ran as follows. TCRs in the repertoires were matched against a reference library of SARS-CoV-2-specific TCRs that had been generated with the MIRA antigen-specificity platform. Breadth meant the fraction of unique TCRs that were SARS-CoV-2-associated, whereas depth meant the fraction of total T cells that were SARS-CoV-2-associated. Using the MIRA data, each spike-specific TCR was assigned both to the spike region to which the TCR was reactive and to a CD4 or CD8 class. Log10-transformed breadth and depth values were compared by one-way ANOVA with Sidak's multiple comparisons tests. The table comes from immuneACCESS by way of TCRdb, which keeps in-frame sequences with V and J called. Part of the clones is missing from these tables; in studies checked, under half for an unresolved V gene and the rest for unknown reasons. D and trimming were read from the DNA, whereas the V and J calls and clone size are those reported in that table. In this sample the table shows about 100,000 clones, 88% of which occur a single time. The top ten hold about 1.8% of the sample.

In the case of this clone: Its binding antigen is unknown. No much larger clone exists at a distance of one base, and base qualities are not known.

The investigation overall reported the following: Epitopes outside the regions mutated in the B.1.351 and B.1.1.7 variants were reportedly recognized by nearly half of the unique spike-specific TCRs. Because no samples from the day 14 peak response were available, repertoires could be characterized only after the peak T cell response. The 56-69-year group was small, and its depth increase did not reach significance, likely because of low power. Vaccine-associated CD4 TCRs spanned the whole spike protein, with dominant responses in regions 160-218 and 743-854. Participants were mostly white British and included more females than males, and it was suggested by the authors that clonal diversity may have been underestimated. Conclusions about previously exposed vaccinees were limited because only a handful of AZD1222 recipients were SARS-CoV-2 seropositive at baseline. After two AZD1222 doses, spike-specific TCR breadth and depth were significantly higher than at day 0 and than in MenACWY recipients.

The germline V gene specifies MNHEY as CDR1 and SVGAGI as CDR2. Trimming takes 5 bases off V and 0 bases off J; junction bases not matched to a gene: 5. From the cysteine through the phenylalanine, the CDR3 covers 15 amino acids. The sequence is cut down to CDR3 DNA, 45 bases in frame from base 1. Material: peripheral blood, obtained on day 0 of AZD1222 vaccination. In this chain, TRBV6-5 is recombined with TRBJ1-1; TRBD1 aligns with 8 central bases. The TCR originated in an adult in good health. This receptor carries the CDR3 CASSRTGLMNTEAFF. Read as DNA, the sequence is TGTGCCAGCAGTAGGACAGGGCTCATGAACACTGAAGCTTTCTTT.